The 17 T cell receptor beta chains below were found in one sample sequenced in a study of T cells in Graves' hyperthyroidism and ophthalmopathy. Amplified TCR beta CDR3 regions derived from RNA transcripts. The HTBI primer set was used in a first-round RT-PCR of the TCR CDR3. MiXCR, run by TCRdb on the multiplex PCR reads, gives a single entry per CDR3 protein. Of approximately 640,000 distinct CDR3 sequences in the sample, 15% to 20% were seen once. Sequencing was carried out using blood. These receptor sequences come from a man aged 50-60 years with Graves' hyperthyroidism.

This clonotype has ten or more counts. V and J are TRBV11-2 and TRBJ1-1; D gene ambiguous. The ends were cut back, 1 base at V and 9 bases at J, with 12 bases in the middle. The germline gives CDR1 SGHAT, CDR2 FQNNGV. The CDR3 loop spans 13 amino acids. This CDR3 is CASSLGLRTKAFF. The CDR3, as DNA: TGTGCCAGCAGCTTAGGTCTGAGAACGAAAGCTTTCTTT.

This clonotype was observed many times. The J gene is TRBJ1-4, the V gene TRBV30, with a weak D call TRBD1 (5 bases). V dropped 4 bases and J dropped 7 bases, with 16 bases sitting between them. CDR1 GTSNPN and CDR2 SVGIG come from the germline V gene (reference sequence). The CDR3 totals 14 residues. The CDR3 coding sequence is TGTGCCTGGACCCTCGGAGGGGTTGGTGAAAAACTGTTTTTT. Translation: CAWTLGGVGEKLFF.

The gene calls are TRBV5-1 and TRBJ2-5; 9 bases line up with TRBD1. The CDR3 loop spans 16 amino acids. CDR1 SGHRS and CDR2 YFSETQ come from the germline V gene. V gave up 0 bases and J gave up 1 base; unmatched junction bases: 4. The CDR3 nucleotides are TGCGCCAGCAGCTTGGGAGGGACAGGGCCCCAAGAGACCCAGTACTTC. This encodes CASSLGGTGPQETQYF.

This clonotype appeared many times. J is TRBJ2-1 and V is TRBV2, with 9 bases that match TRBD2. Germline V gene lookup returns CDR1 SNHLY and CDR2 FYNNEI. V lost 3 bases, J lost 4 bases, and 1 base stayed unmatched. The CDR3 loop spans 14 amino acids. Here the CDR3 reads CASSDLAGYNEQFF. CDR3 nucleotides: TGTGCCAGCAGTGACCTAGCGGGGTACAATGAGCAGTTCTTC.

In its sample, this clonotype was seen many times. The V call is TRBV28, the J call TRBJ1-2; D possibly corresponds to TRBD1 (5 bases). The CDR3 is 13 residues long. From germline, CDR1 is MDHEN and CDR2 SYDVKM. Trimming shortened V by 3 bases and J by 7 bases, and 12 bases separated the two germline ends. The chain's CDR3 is CASSFRGTGGYTF. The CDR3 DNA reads TGTGCCAGCAGTTTTCGAGGGACGGGTGGCTACACCTTC.

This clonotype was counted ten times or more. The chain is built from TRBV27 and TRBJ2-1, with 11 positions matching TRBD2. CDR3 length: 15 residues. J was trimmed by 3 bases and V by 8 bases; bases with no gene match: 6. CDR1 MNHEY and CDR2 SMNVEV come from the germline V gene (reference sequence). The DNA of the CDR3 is TGTGCCAGCGGGCTAGCGGGAGGTTTCTACAATGAGCAGTTCTTC. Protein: CASGLAGGFYNEQFF.

This CDR3 reads CASGTANSPLHF. Written as DNA, the CDR3 is TGTGCCAGTGGGACAGCCAATTCACCCCTCCACTTT. The V and J genes are TRBV28 and TRBJ1-6, with 7 bases lining up with TRBD1. Trimming removed 9 bases from V and 7 bases from J; junction bases left unmatched: 3. This CDR3 has 12 residues. Looked up from germline, CDR1 is MDHEN and CDR2 is SYDVKM.

The CDR3 loop reads CASSFVLPAYGYTF. Here the CDR3 DNA reads TGTGCCAGCAGCTTCGTTTTACCAGCCTATGGCTACACCTTC. The chain uses TRBV13 and TRBJ1-2; no clear D gene. The CDR3 length is 14 residues. Germline CDR1 is PRHDT and CDR2 is FYEKMQ (reference sequence). The ends were cut back, 3 bases at V and 4 bases at J, with 12 bases in the middle. Looking up the rest from reference TRBV13 and TRBJ1-2 gives the full variable domain: AAGVIQSPRHLIKEKRETATLKCYPIPRHDTVYWYQQGPGQDPQFLISFYEKMQSDKGSIPDRFSAQQFSDYHSELNMSSLELGDSALYFCASSFVLPAYGYTFGSGTRLTVV.

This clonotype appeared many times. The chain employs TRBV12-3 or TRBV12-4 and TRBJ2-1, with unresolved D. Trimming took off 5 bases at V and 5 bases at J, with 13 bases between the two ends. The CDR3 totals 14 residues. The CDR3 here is CASSPGARNNEQFF. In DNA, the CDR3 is TGTGCCAGCAGTCCCGGAGCACGGAACAATGAGCAGTTCTTC.

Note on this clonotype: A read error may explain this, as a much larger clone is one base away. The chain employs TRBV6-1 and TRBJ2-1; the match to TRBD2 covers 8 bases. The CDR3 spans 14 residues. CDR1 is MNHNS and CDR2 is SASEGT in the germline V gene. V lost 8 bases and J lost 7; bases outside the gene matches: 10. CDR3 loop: CASLGLVGGNEQFF. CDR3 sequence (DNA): TGTGCCAGCTTGGGACTAGTGGGAGGTAATGAGCAGTTCTTC.

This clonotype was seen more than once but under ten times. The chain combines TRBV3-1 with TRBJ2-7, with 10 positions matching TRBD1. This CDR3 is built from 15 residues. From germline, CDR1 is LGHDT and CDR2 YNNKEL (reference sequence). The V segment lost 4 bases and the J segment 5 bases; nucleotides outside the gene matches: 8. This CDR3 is CASSRNRDRGHEQYF. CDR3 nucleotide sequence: TGTGCCAGCAGCCGGAACCGGGACAGGGGTCACGAGCAGTACTTC.

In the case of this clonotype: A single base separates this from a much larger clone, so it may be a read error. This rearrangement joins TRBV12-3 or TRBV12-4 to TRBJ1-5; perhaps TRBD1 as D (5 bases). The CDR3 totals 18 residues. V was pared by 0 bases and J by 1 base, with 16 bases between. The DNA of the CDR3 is TGTGCCAGCAGTTTAGCTCAGAGAGGCAGGGCGAGCAATCAGCCCCAGCATTTT. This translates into CASSLAQRGRASNQPQHF.

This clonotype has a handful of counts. The CDR3 coding sequence is TGTGCCAGCAGTCCCCCTTCAGTGCCCTACGAGCAGTACTTC. As protein: CASSPPSVPYEQYF. This chain joins TRBV28 and TRBJ2-7; D remains ambiguous. The V gene's germline CDR1 is MDHEN and CDR2 SYDVKM. This CDR3 comprises 14 residues. V shed 5 bases and J shed 2 bases, with 13 bases lying between them.

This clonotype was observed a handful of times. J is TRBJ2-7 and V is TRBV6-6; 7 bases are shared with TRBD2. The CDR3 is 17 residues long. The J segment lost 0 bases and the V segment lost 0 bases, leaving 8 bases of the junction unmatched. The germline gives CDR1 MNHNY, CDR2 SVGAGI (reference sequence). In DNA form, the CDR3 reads TGTGCCAGCAGTTACTCTGCGCTAGCGGATAACTCCTACGAGCAGTACTTC. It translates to CASSYSALADNSYEQYF.

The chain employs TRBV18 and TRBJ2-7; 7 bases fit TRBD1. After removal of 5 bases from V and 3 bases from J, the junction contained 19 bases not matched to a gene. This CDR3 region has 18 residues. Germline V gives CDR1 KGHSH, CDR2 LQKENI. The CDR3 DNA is TGTGCCAGCTCAGGGGACAGATTAACGCTAGAGGATTACTACGAGCAGTACTTC. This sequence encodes CASSGDRLTLEDYYEQYF.

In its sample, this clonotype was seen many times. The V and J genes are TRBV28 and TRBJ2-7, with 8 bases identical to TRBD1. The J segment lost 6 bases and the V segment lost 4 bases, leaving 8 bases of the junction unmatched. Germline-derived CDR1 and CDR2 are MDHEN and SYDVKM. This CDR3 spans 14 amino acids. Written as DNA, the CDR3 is TGTGCCAGCAGTTCGACAGGGGTAGCACGCGAGCAGTACTTC. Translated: CASSSTGVAREQYF.

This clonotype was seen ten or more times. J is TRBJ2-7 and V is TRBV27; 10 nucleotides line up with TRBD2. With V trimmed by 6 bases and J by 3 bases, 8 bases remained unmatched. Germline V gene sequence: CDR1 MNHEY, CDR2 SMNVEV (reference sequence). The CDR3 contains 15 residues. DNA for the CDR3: TGTGCCAGCAGCAGCGGGACTAGCGTTTACTACGAGCAGTACTTC. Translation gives CASSSGTSVYYEQYF.